The TCR beta chain under discussion was sequenced for a study of regulatory T cells in long-lasting Graves disease. Study-wide results and caveats: Persistent disease preferred TRBV28, TRBJ1-2 and TRBJ2-5.

V lost 2 bases and J lost 2; bases outside the gene matches: 0. From germline, CDR1 is LGHDT and CDR2 YNNKEL (reference sequence). This CDR3 contains 14 residues. The TCR beta library used iRepertoire HTBI primers with Arm-PCR amplification of CDR3. Authors' methods: Sequenced samples collectively carried roughly 60 TRBV and 14 TRBJ segments. TCRdb processed the multiplex PCR reads anew with MiXCR; each CDR3 protein has one entry. The V and J calls and clone size are TCRdb's, not the authors'. The sample consists of hundreds of thousands of distinct CDR3 sequences, roughly 15% of them appearing once. This sample's time point: newly diagnosed GD, antithyroid drugs for less than 3 months. TCR sequences were obtained from RNA taken from PBMCs. This clonotype was detected a few times. Its target is unknown. These data were likewise used in another study, on T cells in Graves' hyperthyroidism and ophthalmopathy.

The specimen comprised peripheral blood mononuclear cells (PBMCs), sampled at new diagnosis, from a patient treated with antithyroid drugs. The clonotype comes from a woman aged 35-60 years with Graves disease. V gene TRBV3-1 combines with J gene TRBJ1-3; TRBD1 agrees at 7 bases. The CDR3 nucleotides are TGTGCCAGCAGCCAACAGGGGGCTGGAAACACCATATATTTT. Translating gives CASSQQGAGNTIYF.